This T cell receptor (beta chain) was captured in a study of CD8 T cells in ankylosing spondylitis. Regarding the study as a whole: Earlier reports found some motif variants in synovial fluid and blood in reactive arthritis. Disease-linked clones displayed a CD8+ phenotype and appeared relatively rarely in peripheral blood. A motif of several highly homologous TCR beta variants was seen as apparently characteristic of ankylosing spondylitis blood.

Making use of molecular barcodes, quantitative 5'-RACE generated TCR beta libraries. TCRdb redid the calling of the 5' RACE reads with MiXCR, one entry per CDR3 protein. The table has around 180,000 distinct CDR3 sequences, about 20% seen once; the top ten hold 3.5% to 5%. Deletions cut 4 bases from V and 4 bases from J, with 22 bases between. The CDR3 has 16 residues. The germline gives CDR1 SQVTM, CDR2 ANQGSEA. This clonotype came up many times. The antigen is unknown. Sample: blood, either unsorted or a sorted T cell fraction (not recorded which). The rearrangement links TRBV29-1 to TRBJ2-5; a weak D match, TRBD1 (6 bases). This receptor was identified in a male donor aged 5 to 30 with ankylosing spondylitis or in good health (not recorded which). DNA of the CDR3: TGCAGCGTTGTATTAAGGGTCCAGGGGCAGGGAGAGACCCAGTACTTC. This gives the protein CSVVLRVQGQGETQYF.